Each of the 26 T cell receptor beta chains below was sequenced from the same sample in a study of CD8 T cells in ankylosing spondylitis. TCRdb recomputed calls from the 5' RACE reads with MiXCR, one row per CDR3 protein. The table shows about 330,000 distinct CDR3 sequences, with around 8% occurring only once. No antigen has been assigned to these receptors. Study conclusions and caveats: Blood of patients with ankylosing spondylitis appeared to be characterized by a TCR beta motif of several highly homologous variants.

Material for sequencing was blood, either unsorted or a sorted T cell fraction (not recorded which). These receptors came from a male donor with ankylosing spondylitis.

This clonotype was seen a handful of times. This chain joins TRBV5-1 and TRBJ1-1; D remains unclear. The CDR3 runs to 14 residues. V was clipped by 6 bases and J by 4 bases, with 16 bases between them. Germline CDR1 is SGHRS and CDR2 is YFSETQ. The CDR3 is CASTTDGGGTEAFF. CDR3 DNA sequence: TGCGCCAGCACAACAGACGGTGGCGGCACTGAAGCTTTCTTT.

This clonotype was detected many times. This rearrangement joins TRBV20-1 to TRBJ2-3; D is unclear. This CDR3 is built from 14 residues. The germline V gene encodes CDR1 DFQATT and CDR2 SNEGSKA (reference sequence). The V end lost 6 bases, the J end lost 6 bases, and 19 bases lay between the germline ends. The chain's CDR3 is CSAAFGSTSDTQYF. DNA for the CDR3: TGCAGTGCCGCCTTCGGATCAACCTCGGATACGCAGTATTTT.

The chain links TRBV7-2 to TRBJ2-7; D unclear. The V and J ends lost 5 bases and 6 bases respectively, with 14 bases between them. There are 13 residues in the CDR3. Germline assignment: CDR1 SGHTA and CDR2 FQGNSA. CDR3 sequence: CASSAELEFEQYF. In DNA, the CDR3 is TGTGCCAGCAGCGCGGAGCTGGAGTTCGAGCAGTACTTC. Based on the CDR3 plus reference TRBV7-2 and TRBJ2-7, the full variable domain is GAGVSQSPSNKVTEKGKDVELRCDPISGHTALYWYRQSLGQGLEFLIYFQGNSAPDKSGLPSDRFSAERTGGSVSTLTIQRTQQEDSAVYLCASSAELEFEQYFGPGTRLTVT.

The chain joins TRBV7-2 to TRBJ2-7, with 13 bases that match TRBD2. The germline V gene encodes CDR1 SGHTA and CDR2 FQGNSA. The CDR3 is made up of 15 amino acids. The junction had 8 bases not matched to a gene; V was cut back by 7 bases and J by 5 bases. The CDR3 DNA sequence: TGTGCCAGCACCCTACGGACTAGCGGGAGTCACGAGCAGTACTTC. Amino acid sequence: CASTLRTSGSHEQYF.

The chain employs TRBV5-1 and TRBJ2-5, with a weak D call TRBD2 (5 bases). The CDR3 contains 14 residues. Germline CDR1 reads SGHRS; CDR2 reads YFSETQ. The V gene lost 4 bases and the J gene lost 1 base, with 11 bases spanning the gap. DNA of the CDR3: TGCGCCAGCAGCCGCGGACGGGGCCAAGAGACCCAGTACTTC. Amino acid sequence: CASSRGRGQETQYF. Full variable domain (missing parts from reference TRBV5-1 and TRBJ2-5): KAGVTQTPRYLIKTRGQQVTLSCSPISGHRSVSWYQQTPGQGLQFLFEYFSETQRNKGNFPGRFSGRQFSNSRSEMNVSTLELGDSALYLCASSRGRGQETQYFGPGTRLLVL.

This clonotype was detected a few times. The chain joins TRBV27 to TRBJ2-7; TRBD2 might be the D (5 bases). Trimming left V 5 bases short and J 2 bases short, with 7 bases between. In germline, CDR1 is MNHEY, CDR2 SMNVEV (reference sequence). This CDR3 comprises 12 residues. CDR3 loop: CASSSGTYEQYF. Written as DNA, the CDR3 is TGTGCCAGCAGTAGCGGAACCTACGAGCAGTACTTC.

The genes are TRBV9 and TRBJ2-5; the match to TRBD2 covers 11 bases. The germline CDR1 and CDR2 sequences are SGDLS and YYNGEE. The CDR3 loop spans 15 amino acids. V dropped 4 bases and J dropped 5; count of bases not matched to a gene: 7. The CDR3: CASSRTSGSEETQYF. The DNA of the CDR3 is TGTGCCAGCAGCAGGACTAGCGGGTCTGAGGAGACCCAGTACTTC.

This chain links TRBV19 with TRBJ1-2; weak D call: TRBD1 (5 bases). V lost 2 bases and J 5 bases, leaving 18 bases between the germline ends. The CDR3 loop spans 16 amino acids. CDR1 and CDR2 from the germline V gene are LNHDA and SQIVND (reference sequence). The CDR3 loop is CASSIPSTTGRYGYTF. DNA for the CDR3: TGTGCCAGTAGTATACCGTCGACTACAGGCCGTTATGGCTACACCTTC.

This clonotype showed up many times. The genes are TRBV9 and TRBJ2-7, with 11 bases matching TRBD2. Germline CDR1 is SGDLS and CDR2 is YYNGEE. CDR3 length: 15 amino acids. Trimming removed 2 bases from V and 4 bases from J; junction bases left unmatched: 5. The CDR3 loop is CASSVGTSGTYEQYF. Written as DNA, the CDR3 is TGTGCCAGCAGCGTTGGGACTAGCGGAACGTACGAGCAGTACTTC.

V and J are TRBV9 and TRBJ1-4, with D maybe TRBD1 (5 bases). V dropped 2 bases and J dropped 8 bases, with 10 bases sitting between them. Germline loops: CDR1 SGDLS, CDR2 YYNGEE. This CDR3 is built from 13 residues. CDR3 sequence: CASSVGEGEKLFF. The DNA for the CDR3 is TGTGCCAGCAGCGTGGGGGAGGGAGAAAAACTGTTTTTT.

The chain employs TRBV19 and TRBJ2-5, with 7 bases identical to TRBD1. Germline V gene sequence: CDR1 LNHDA, CDR2 SQIVND (reference sequence). V lost 3 bases and J lost 5; bases outside the gene matches: 12. This CDR3 has 16 residues. The CDR3 bases are TGTGCCAGTAGTATGAGACCGGGACAGACTTTGGAGACCCAGTACTTC. Translating gives CASSMRPGQTLETQYF.

The rearrangement links TRBV20-1 to TRBJ1-5, with D unresolved. This CDR3 is 13 amino acids long. The germline V and J ends were trimmed by 1 base and 4 bases, with 8 bases remaining between them. The V gene's germline CDR1 is DFQATT and CDR2 SNEGSKA (reference sequence). The chain's CDR3 is CSARVDTNQPQHF. The CDR3 region has the DNA TGCAGTGCTAGAGTAGACACTAATCAGCCCCAGCATTTT.

This clonotype was observed at least ten times. This chain connects TRBV10-2 to TRBJ2-3, with TRBD2 matching 12 bases. Germline V gives CDR1 WSHSY, CDR2 SAAADI. This CDR3 spans 18 amino acids. V trimming: 2 bases; J trimming: 5 bases; junction bases outside the gene matches: 11. The DNA for the CDR3 is TGCGCCAGCAGTGAGCCGGCTAGCGGGAGGGTGATGATAGATACGCAGTATTTT. Its translation is CASSEPASGRVMIDTQYF.

The rearrangement links TRBV2 to TRBJ2-5, with 10 bases lining up with TRBD1. Germline CDR1 and CDR2: SNHLY and FYNNEI. The length of the CDR3 is 15 residues. V lost 5 bases to trimming and J lost 4 bases; unmatched junction nucleotides: 7. As DNA, the CDR3 is TGTGCCAGCAGTCAAGACAGGGGGCCGGGAGAGACCCAGTACTTC. This gives the protein CASSQDRGPGETQYF.

This clonotype was seen many times. This chain links TRBV20-1 with TRBJ1-2; 7 bases line up with TRBD1. In germline, CDR1 is DFQATT, CDR2 SNEGSKA (reference sequence). V shed 5 bases and J 0 bases; nucleotides not matched to a gene: 9. CDR3 size: 15 residues. The DNA of the CDR3 is TGCAGTGCTGGCACAGGGGCCGAAGCTAACTATGGCTACACCTTC. Encoded protein: CSAGTGAEANYGYTF.

This clonotype showed up just a few times. The chain joins TRBV5-1 to TRBJ1-5, with a possible D match to TRBD1 (6 bases). CDR3 length equals 14 residues. Germline CDR1 is SGHRS and CDR2 is YFSETQ. V was trimmed by 1 base and J by 3 bases, leaving 8 bases between them. CDR3 protein: CASSLKGDNQPQHF. The DNA of the CDR3 is TGCGCCAGCAGCTTGAAGGGGGACAATCAGCCCCAGCATTTT.

This clonotype showed up just a few times. V and J are TRBV2 and TRBJ2-4; tentatively, D is TRBD1 (6 bases). Germline-derived CDR1 and CDR2 are SNHLY and FYNNEI. This CDR3 comprises 16 residues. V lost 8 bases and J 0 bases, leaving 17 bases between the germline ends. CDR3 sequence reads: CASRRQQGIAKNIQYF. The CDR3 DNA is TGTGCCAGCCGCCGGCAACAGGGTATAGCCAAAAACATTCAGTACTTC.

This clonotype was found many times. The rearrangement links TRBV11-2 to TRBJ1-2; D remains unclear. CDR1 is SGHAT, CDR2 FQNNGV, per germline. V lost 2 bases to trimming and J lost 8 bases, with 18 bases between them. The length of the CDR3 is 15 residues. The CDR3 region is CASSLSRRTYGGYTF. CDR3 in DNA: TGTGCCAGCAGCTTAAGTAGACGCACTTATGGGGGCTACACCTTC. Combining the CDR3 with reference TRBV11-2 and TRBJ1-2 gives the whole variable domain EAGVAQSPRYKIIEKRQSVAFWCNPISGHATLYWYQQILGQGPKLLIQFQNNGVVDDSQLPKDRFSAERLKGVDSTLKIQPAKLEDSAVYLCASSLSRRTYGGYTFGSGTRLTVV.

This clonotype occurred many times. This sequence joins TRBV12-3 or TRBV12-4 and TRBJ2-7; D gene uncertain. The V and J ends lost 6 bases and 7 bases respectively, with 22 bases between them. This CDR3 has 15 amino acids. The CDR3 region has the DNA TGTGCCAGCAGCTCCCCTACAGTCCTTCTGGGGGAGCAGTACTTC. It specifies CASSSPTVLLGEQYF.

This clonotype has a handful of counts. The chain uses TRBV11-2 and TRBJ2-6; TRBD2 might be the D (5 bases). Trimming took off 0 bases at V and 0 bases at J, with 12 bases between the two ends. The CDR3 runs to 18 residues. From germline, CDR1 is SGHAT and CDR2 FQNNGV. CDR3 in DNA: TGTGCCAGCAGCTTAGAAGCGGTCAGAAGCTCTGGGGCCAACGTCCTGACTTTC. Amino acid sequence: CASSLEAVRSSGANVLTF.

The chain links TRBV19 to TRBJ2-2, with D possibly being TRBD1 (6 bases). V gave up 5 bases and J gave up 1 base, with 14 bases separating them. The CDR3 extends over 16 amino acids. Germline lookup yields CDR1 LNHDA and CDR2 SQIVND (reference sequence). The DNA of the CDR3 is TGTGCCAGTAGTTCCGGGACACCCCAGAACACCGGGGAGCTGTTTTTT. Protein: CASSSGTPQNTGELFF.

The rearrangement uses TRBV20-1 and TRBJ2-4; TRBD1 or TRBD2 may be the D gene (5 bases each). V shed 3 bases and J shed 6 bases, with 9 bases lying between them. This CDR3 has 12 amino acids. Germline lookup yields CDR1 DFQATT and CDR2 SNEGSKA (reference sequence). This chain's CDR3 is CSARGTGNIQYF. CDR3 nucleotides: TGCAGTGCTAGGGGGACGGGAAACATTCAGTACTTC.

This clonotype was picked up many times. The chain uses TRBV5-1 and TRBJ1-1, with D tentatively TRBD1 (5 bases). The V gene lost 4 bases and the J gene lost 2 bases, with 12 bases spanning the gap. The CDR3 sequence is 14 residues long. The germline V gene has CDR1 SGHRS and CDR2 YFSETQ. CDR3 sequence (DNA): TGCGCCAGCAGCGACGCTCAGGGTAACACTGAAGCTTTCTTT. This gives the protein CASSDAQGNTEAFF.

This clonotype came up many times. The V gene is TRBV18, the J gene TRBJ2-1; 13 nucleotides align to TRBD2. This CDR3 has 15 residues. Germline V gives CDR1 KGHSH, CDR2 LQKENI. The J segment lost 7 bases and the V segment lost 5 bases, leaving 5 bases of the junction unmatched. The CDR3 sequence: CASSYGLAGVNEQFF. Here the CDR3 DNA reads TGTGCCAGCTCATACGGACTAGCGGGAGTTAATGAGCAGTTCTTC.

This clonotype was seen only a few times. This chain joins TRBV18 and TRBJ2-7; the match to TRBD2 covers 9 bases. V shed 3 bases and J 3 bases; nucleotides not matched to a gene: 6. Germline V lookup: CDR1 KGHSH, CDR2 LQKENI. The CDR3 length is 15 residues. The DNA for the CDR3 is TGTGCCAGCTCACCCCGACTAGCGGCAGACTACGAGCAGTACTTC. This codes for CASSPRLAADYEQYF.

J is TRBJ2-3 and V is TRBV27; D perhaps matches TRBD2 (6 bases). The germline V gene encodes CDR1 MNHEY and CDR2 SMNVEV (reference sequence). The CDR3 is made up of 19 amino acids. The V and J ends lost 6 bases and 2 bases respectively, with 27 bases between them. CDR3 nucleotides: TGTGCCAGCAGCCCTCAAAGCAGGCCAGTGGCGGGGTCCACAGATACGCAGTATTTT. This gives the protein CASSPQSRPVAGSTDTQYF.